This TCR beta chain was observed in a study of cytomegalovirus exposure and HLA in healthy donors. A word on this clone: Antigen unknown. An end of the junction differs from the germline gene, which may be a read error.

Study results and limitations: Highest at DRB1 and lowest at HLA-C, TCR association rates differed among HLA loci in a later analysis.

Primers for the PCR totalled 60 Vbeta and 13 Jbeta. This table comes from immunoSEQ multiplex PCR, and its TCRdb copy is limited to in-frame clones, with some not included. Of roughly 98,000 clones listed, over 65% are singletons. The germline gives CDR1 SNHLY, CDR2 FYNNEI. This CDR3 spans 13 amino acids. The sample taken for sequencing was PBMCs. This TCR derives from a man aged 35-49 years in good health and CMV-seronegative. V usage is TRBV2 and J usage is TRBJ1-5; D is ambiguous. CDR3 residues: CASSDFSNRPQHF. The CDR3 coding sequence is TGTGCCAGCAGTGATTTTAGCAATCGGCCCCAGCATTTT.